There are a few counts of the clone carrying this TCR beta chain. The sample is drawn from a study of T-cell memory formation after mild COVID-19. Germline assignment: CDR1 MGHRA and CDR2 YSYEKL. CDR3 length: 14 amino acids. The trim removed 1 base at V and 2 bases at J, leaving 1 base unmatched. TCRdb recomputed calls from the 5' RACE reads with MiXCR, one row per CDR3 protein. The sample holds fewer than 500,000 distinct CDR3 sequences, approximately 25% seen once. V usage is TRBV4-1 and J usage is TRBJ2-7; 8 bases map to TRBD1. Sequencing used PBMCs or a T cell subset sorted from them (not recorded which). The receptor comes from an adult woman who had mild COVID-19 (a few samples of this study predate the infection). Cell type and time point are not known. The CDR3 bases are TGCGCCAGCAGCCAAGTGGACAGGGCCTACGAGCAGTACTTC. It yields the protein CASSQVDRAYEQYF.